This T cell receptor (beta chain) originates from a study of blood T cell repertoires in COVID-19. Study background: Some COVID-19 samples were acute and others convalescent; all came from the United States, Italy and Spain. The analysed material was cDNA or gDNA that came from T cells, B-cell-depleted T cells, or PBMCs.

In the authors' methods: Nucleated cell number was recorded as an estimate derived from reference gene primer amplification. Clones were read by immunoSEQ multiplex PCR, and TCRdb kept only the in-frame ones, dropping some. That table is the source of V, J and clone size, and D and trimming were worked out from the DNA. The sample has roughly 120,000 clones, roughly 86% seen once. Deletions cut 3 bases from V and 9 bases from J, with 17 bases between. Germline lookup yields CDR1 SGHTA and CDR2 FQGNSA. This CDR3 contains 14 residues. This clonotype originated in a man in his forties or fifties with acute or convalescent COVID-19. The sample comprised peripheral blood. This rearrangement joins TRBV7-2 to TRBJ1-2; D gene ambiguous. CDR3 sequence: CASSFGQPGFRYTF. The CDR3 DNA reads TGTGCCAGCAGCTTTGGCCAGCCGGGTTTCCGCTACACCTTC.